Included here is one TCR beta chain sequence, with context. Its antigen is not identified. This CDR3 is built from 17 residues. Trimming took 5 bases from V and 4 from J; bases not matched to a gene: 14. Per germline, CDR1 MGHRA and CDR2 YSYEKL. The sample is drawn from a study of radiotherapy plus CTLA-4 blockade in lung cancer. Turning to the study itself: Objective responses arose in roughly 17% of patients, and approximately 28% experienced disease control.

CTLA-4 blockade with ipilimumab, together with focal radiation, was given to patients with chemo-refractory metastatic non-small-cell lung cancer. Produced via immunoSEQ multiplex PCR; TCRdb's table is partial and in-frame only. The sample consists of some 110,000 clones, 78% of them appearing once. Study-wide results and caveats: Tumor-derived TCR clones expanded in blood after radiotherapy plus ipilimumab. The best prediction of response reportedly came from early blood T cell clone dynamics, with interferon-beta.

The rearrangement joins TRBV4-1 to TRBJ1-1, with 9 nucleotides matching TRBD1. The specimen was peripheral blood, collected from a patient treated with radiotherapy plus ipilimumab. This sequence was found in a human donor with non-small cell lung cancer who had a partial response to radiotherapy plus ipilimumab. The CDR3 DNA reads as TGCGCCAGCAGCTATACAGGGGGCGGCAACCCAGGCACTGAAGCTTTCTTT. It translates to CASSYTGGGNPGTEAFF.